Each of the 25 T cell receptor beta chains below was sequenced from the same sample in a study of cytomegalovirus exposure and HLA in healthy donors. A multiplex PCR was run with 60 Vbeta primers and 13 Jbeta primers. Measured with immunoSEQ multiplex PCR; TCRdb has only the in-frame clones, and not every one. The table has about 98,000 clones, roughly 81% seen once. The sequencing sample was made of PBMCs. The receptors originated from a man in his forties in good health and CMV-seronegative.

V usage is TRBV5-8 and J usage is TRBJ1-5, with D tentatively TRBD1 (5 bases). V lost 0 bases and J lost 2, with 12 bases in between. Germline CDR1 reads SGHTS; CDR2 reads YDEGEE. The CDR3 loop spans 16 amino acids. The CDR3 sequence: CASSLGQTLGNQPQHF. DNA of the CDR3: TGTGCCAGCAGCTTGGGACAGACTCTAGGCAATCAGCCCCAGCATTTT.

Only a few counts were recorded for this clone. The gene calls are TRBV4-2 and TRBJ2-3; TRBD2 matches at 12 bases. Per the germline V gene, CDR1 is LGHNA and CDR2 is YNFKEQ. Trimming at V came to 3 bases and at J to 6 bases, leaving 7 bases not matched to a gene. This CDR3 spans 16 amino acids. DNA for the CDR3: TGTGCCAGCAGCCAGGAGACTAGCGGGGGAGGGGATACGCAGTATTTT. Translating gives CASSQETSGGGDTQYF.

V usage is TRBV7-2 and J usage is TRBJ1-1; D not resolved. V was clipped by 5 bases and J by 2 bases, with 18 bases between them. The CDR3 covers 16 residues. The germline V gene has CDR1 SGHTA and CDR2 FQGNSA. CDR3 loop: CASSRPITVANTEAFF. DNA of the CDR3: TGTGCCAGCAGCCGCCCAATTACAGTGGCAAACACTGAAGCTTTCTTT.

The count of this clone is one. V is TRBV10-3 and J is TRBJ2-5, with 9 bases aligning to TRBD1. The better agreement between TRBJ2-7 and the DNA end casts doubt on the J call. This CDR3 contains 17 residues. Germline CDR1 and CDR2: ENHRY and SYGVKD. CDR3 nucleotides: TGTGCCATCAGTGACCTCCTACAGGGGGCGCGATCCTACGAGCAGTACTTC. It codes for CAISDLLQGARSYEQYF.

The V gene is TRBV2, the J gene TRBJ1-1; 9 bases are shared with TRBD1. This CDR3 contains 17 residues. J gave up 4 bases and V 6 bases, and 15 bases lay outside the gene matches. The germline V gene encodes CDR1 SNHLY and CDR2 FYNNEI. CDR3 in amino acids: CASRQPGRTGVGTEAFF. Written as DNA, the CDR3 is TGTGCCAGCAGGCAACCCGGTAGGACAGGGGTGGGCACTGAAGCTTTCTTT.

This chain connects TRBV5-6 to TRBJ2-7; D unclear. The length of the CDR3 is 12 residues. Trimming removed 4 bases from V and 2 bases from J, with 7 bases in between. The germline V gene has CDR1 SGHDT and CDR2 YYEEEE. The CDR3 bases are TGTGCCAGCAGCACAGAAACCTACGAGCAGTACTTC. It specifies CASSTETYEQYF.

This clone was counted only a few times. The rearrangement joins TRBV5-1 to TRBJ1-2; D uncertain. Germline V gene sequence: CDR1 SGHRS, CDR2 YFSETQ. Trimming removed 0 bases at V and 2 bases at J, with 5 bases between. CDR3 size: 13 residues. CDR3 DNA: TGCGCCAGCAGCTTGGGAGGGAACTATGGCTACACCTTC. The encoded protein is CASSLGGNYGYTF.

The rearrangement uses TRBV5-1 and TRBJ2-2; 9 bases match TRBD1. Trimming took 4 bases from V and 7 from J; bases not matched to a gene: 8. The CDR3 contains 15 residues. Germline-derived CDR1 and CDR2 are SGHRS and YFSETQ. CDR3 in amino acids: CASSKRQGGDGELFF. Written as DNA, the CDR3 is TGCGCCAGCAGCAAACGACAGGGGGGGGACGGGGAGCTGTTTTTT.

V and J are TRBV2 and TRBJ1-1, with D possibly TRBD1 on 5 matching bases. CDR3 length: 14 residues. Trimming took off 0 bases at V and 6 bases at J, with 11 bases between the two ends. From germline, CDR1 is SNHLY and CDR2 FYNNEI. This CDR3 is CASSEALLRAEAFF. The CDR3, as DNA: TGTGCCAGCAGTGAAGCGCTTCTCAGGGCTGAAGCTTTCTTT.

The genes are TRBV27 and TRBJ2-1; TRBD1 might be the D (6 bases). V was pared by 7 bases and J by 4 bases, with 14 bases between. This CDR3 region has 14 residues. The V gene's germline CDR1 is MNHEY and CDR2 SMNVEV (reference sequence). The CDR3 loop is CASIRATGYNEQFF. In nucleotides, the CDR3 is TGTGCCAGCATCAGAGCCACAGGGTACAATGAGCAGTTCTTC.

The rearrangement joins TRBV7-9 to TRBJ1-1; D unresolved. Trimming took off 7 bases at V and 1 base at J, with 7 bases between the two ends. The CDR3 has 12 amino acids. Germline CDR1 reads SEHNR; CDR2 reads FQNEAQ (reference sequence). The CDR3 sequence: CASNVGNTEAFF. The CDR3, as DNA: TGTGCCAGCAATGTCGGGAACACTGAAGCTTTCTTT.

The chain carries TRBV6-5 and TRBJ1-4; no reliable D call. The germline gives CDR1 MNHEY, CDR2 SVGAGI. The CDR3 length is 15 residues. Between the trimmed V and J ends, which lost 0 bases and 0 bases, there was a span of 5 bases. The CDR3 is CASSYSVSTNEKLFF. The CDR3 DNA follows: TGTGCCAGCAGTTACTCTGTCTCAACTAATGAAAAACTGTTTTTT.

V gene TRBV2 combines with J gene TRBJ2-2; tentative D call: TRBD2 (6 bases). Trimming left V 1 base short and J 3 bases short, with 21 bases between. Germline V gene data show CDR1 as SNHLY and CDR2 as FYNNEI. The CDR3 is 19 residues long. The DNA for the CDR3 is TGTGCCAGCAGTGAAGGTGTTCTTCGTGTCGGGGGACACACCGGGGAGCTGTTTTTT. Translating gives CASSEGVLRVGGHTGELFF.

The chain carries TRBV2 and TRBJ1-3; tentative D call: TRBD1 (5 bases). CDR1 and CDR2 (germline): SNHLY, FYNNEI. The CDR3 has 14 residues. V gave up 6 bases and J gave up 1 base, with 10 bases separating them. CDR3 bases: TGTGCCAGCAGAGTAGACAGTTCTGGAAACACCATATATTTT. Its translation is CASRVDSSGNTIYF.

J is TRBJ1-1 and V is TRBV15; 7 nucleotides line up with TRBD1. The J segment lost 11 bases and the V segment lost 3 bases, leaving 15 bases of the junction unmatched. The CDR3 contains 15 residues. Per the germline V gene, CDR1 is LNHNV and CDR2 is YYDKDF (reference sequence). As DNA, the CDR3 is TGTGCCACCAGCAGTCTAAGACAGGGACGATCGGAGGCTTTCTTT. Translation: CATSSLRQGRSEAFF.

The chain is built from TRBV30 and TRBJ1-5; D is ambiguous. V lost 5 bases and J 0 bases, leaving 8 bases between the germline ends. This CDR3 spans 13 amino acids. CDR1 and CDR2 (germline): GTSNPN, SVGIG (reference sequence). CDR3: CAWGRGSNQPQHF. Written as DNA, the CDR3 is TGTGCCTGGGGCCGGGGTAGCAATCAGCCCCAGCATTTT.

The chain has TRBV10-3 and TRBJ1-2; D perhaps matches TRBD1 (6 bases). The germline V and J ends were trimmed by 7 bases and 0 bases, with 12 bases remaining between them. Germline assignment: CDR1 ENHRY and CDR2 SYGVKD. The CDR3 has 14 amino acids. Here the CDR3 reads CAITRQEANYGYTF. In DNA, the CDR3 is TGTGCCATCACACGACAGGAAGCTAACTATGGCTACACCTTC.

This rearrangement joins TRBV7-2 to TRBJ2-3; 9 bases are shared with TRBD2. Germline assignment: CDR1 SGHTA and CDR2 FQGNSA. The CDR3 totals 16 residues. Trimming at V came to 2 bases and at J to 2 bases, leaving 5 bases not matched to a gene. The CDR3 protein is CASSLRGGGVTDTQYF. CDR3 sequence (DNA): TGTGCCAGCAGCTTACGGGGCGGGGGGGTCACAGATACGCAGTATTTT.

The chain links TRBV11-2 to TRBJ2-5; 7 positions match TRBD2. Germline CDR1 is SGHAT and CDR2 is FQNNGV. With V trimmed by 4 bases and J by 2 bases, 4 bases remained unmatched. The CDR3 has 14 residues. The CDR3 sequence: CASSSGGTQETQYF. The CDR3 DNA sequence: TGTGCCAGCAGCTCGGGGGGAACGCAAGAGACCCAGTACTTC.

CDR3 sequence (DNA): TGTGCCAGCAGCACCCCGACAGGCTACAATGAGCAGTTCTTC. Translated: CASSTPTGYNEQFF. The chain has TRBV9 and TRBJ2-1; D is possibly TRBD1 (6 bases). The CDR3 runs 14 residues. Trimming pared 4 bases from V and 3 bases from J, leaving 11 bases between. Germline V gene data show CDR1 as SGDLS and CDR2 as YYNGEE.

This clone was seen only a few times. The chain carries TRBV6-4 and TRBJ2-3, with D possibly TRBD2 on 7 matching bases. Trimming took 6 bases from V and 4 from J, leaving 17 bases between them. Germline lookup yields CDR1 MRHNA and CDR2 SNTAGT. This CDR3 comprises 15 residues. This CDR3 is CASSPSGGAADTQYF. The CDR3, as DNA: TGTGCCAGCAGCCCTAGTGGGGGGGCGGCAGATACGCAGTATTTT.

The chain recombines TRBV15 with TRBJ2-5; TRBD2 agrees at 7 bases. The germline CDR1 and CDR2 sequences are LNHNV and YYDKDF (reference sequence). CDR3 length equals 16 residues. With 4 bases clipped from V and 0 bases from J, the junction kept 8 bases outside the gene matches. The CDR3 is CATSTSFTSDQETQYF. The CDR3 DNA reads as TGTGCCACCAGCACCTCTTTTACTAGCGACCAAGAGACCCAGTACTTC. The full variable domain, with the rest looked up from reference TRBV15 and TRBJ2-5, is DAMVIQNPRYQVTQFGKPVTLSCSQTLNHNVMYWYQQKSSQAPKLLFHYYDKDFNNEADTPDNFQSRRPNTSFCFLDIRSPGLGDTAMYLCATSTSFTSDQETQYFGPGTRLLVL.

CDR3 region: CASSYRTGETEAFF. As DNA, the CDR3 is TGTGCCAGCAGTTACCGCACAGGGGAAACTGAAGCTTTCTTT. The chain recombines TRBV6-5 with TRBJ1-1, with 7 bases matching TRBD1. CDR3 size: 14 residues. Germline CDR1 is MNHEY and CDR2 is SVGAGI. The V and J ends lost 2 bases and 5 bases, in that order; junction bases with no gene match: 5.

The V and J genes are TRBV27 and TRBJ2-3; D is unresolved. V was pared by 3 bases and J by 5 bases, with 3 bases between. CDR1 and CDR2 (germline): MNHEY, SMNVEV (reference sequence). The CDR3 totals 11 residues. The CDR3 is CASSFQDTQYF. CDR3 bases: TGTGCCAGCAGTTTTCAAGATACGCAGTATTTT.

The V gene is TRBV7-2, the J gene TRBJ2-3; 7 bases fit TRBD2. CDR3 length equals 14 residues. Germline CDR1 is SGHTA and CDR2 is FQGNSA. Trimming at V came to 10 bases and at J to 2 bases, leaving 9 bases not matched to a gene. CDR3 coding DNA: TGTGCCACCATAACGGGGGGTTCCACAGATACGCAGTATTTT. This codes for CATITGGSTDTQYF.